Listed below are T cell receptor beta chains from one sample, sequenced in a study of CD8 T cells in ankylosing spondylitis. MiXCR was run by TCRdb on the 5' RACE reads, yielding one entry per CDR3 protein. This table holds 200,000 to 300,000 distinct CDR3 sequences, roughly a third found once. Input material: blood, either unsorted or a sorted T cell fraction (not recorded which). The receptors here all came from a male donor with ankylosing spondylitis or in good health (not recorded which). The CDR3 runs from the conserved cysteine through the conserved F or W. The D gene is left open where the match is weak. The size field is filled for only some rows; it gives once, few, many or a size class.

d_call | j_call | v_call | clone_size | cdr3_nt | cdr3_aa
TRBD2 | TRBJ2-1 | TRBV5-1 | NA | TGCGCCAGCAGCACGGGGACTAGCGGGGGACTGTACAATGAGCAGTTCTTC | CASSTGTSGGLYNEQFF
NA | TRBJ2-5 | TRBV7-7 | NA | TGTGCCAGCAGCCCCTCGCGGGGTAGTCAAGAGACCCAGTACTTC | CASSPSRGSQETQYF
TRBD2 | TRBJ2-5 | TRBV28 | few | TGTGCCAGCAGTTCCCACAGGACTAGCGGGGGGGCTGAAGAGACCCAGTACTTC | CASSSHRTSGGAEETQYF
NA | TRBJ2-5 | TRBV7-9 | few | TGTGCCAGCAGCCCCCTAATTAGCCCCAGTGAGACCCAGTACTTC | CASSPLISPSETQYF
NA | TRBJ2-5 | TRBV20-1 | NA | TGCAGTGCTAGAGATCGGACAGAAGAGACCCAGTACTTC | CSARDRTEETQYF
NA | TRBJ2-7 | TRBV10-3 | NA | TGTGCCATCAAGGCAGTCGGCCAGAACTACGAGCAGTACTTC | CAIKAVGQNYEQYF
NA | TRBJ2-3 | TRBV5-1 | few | TGCGCCAGCAGCCAAAACAGGGAGAGCACAGATACGCAGTATTTT | CASSQNRESTDTQYF
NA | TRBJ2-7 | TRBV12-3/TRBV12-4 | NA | TGTGCCAGCAGTTTAACAGGCCCCTCCGGGGAGCAGTACTTC | CASSLTGPSGEQYF
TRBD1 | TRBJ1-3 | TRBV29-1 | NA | TGCAGCGTTTCCCTAGACAGGGGAGGATCCGGAAACACCATATATTTT | CSVSLDRGGSGNTIYF
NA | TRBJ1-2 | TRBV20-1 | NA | TGCAGTACATACAGGGTGATCTATGGCTACACCTTC | CSTYRVIYGYTF
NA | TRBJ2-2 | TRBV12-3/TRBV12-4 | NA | TGTGCCAGCAAACCGGACCCGGCTTCGGGGGAGCTGTTTTTT | CASKPDPASGELFF
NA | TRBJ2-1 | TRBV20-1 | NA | TGCAGTGCTCGGGGCTCCTACAATGAGCAGTTCTTC | CSARGSYNEQFF
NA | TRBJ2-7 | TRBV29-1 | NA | TGCAGCGTCAGAGAAACCTACGAGCAGTACTTC | CSVRETYEQYF
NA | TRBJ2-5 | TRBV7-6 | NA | TGTGCCAGCAGCTTAGGAGAGGGGCCGGGACAAGAGACCCAGTACTTC | CASSLGEGPGQETQYF
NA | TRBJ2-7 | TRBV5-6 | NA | TGTGCCAGCAGTTTAGACACGGGCGAGCAGTACTTC | CASSLDTGEQYF
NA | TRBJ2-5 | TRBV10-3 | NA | TGTGCCATCAGCGCTGGGACGGACCCCGCAGAGACCCAGTACTTC | CAISAGTDPAETQYF
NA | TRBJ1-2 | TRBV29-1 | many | TGCAGCGTTGGTGACAGCGGCTATGGCTACACCTTC | CSVGDSGYGYTF
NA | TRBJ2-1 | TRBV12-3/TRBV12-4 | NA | TGTGCCAGCACCGCTTGGGCTACGAATGAGCAGTTCTTC | CASTAWATNEQFF
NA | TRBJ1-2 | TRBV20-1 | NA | TGCAGTGCTAGAAAACCCGGCGGCTATGGCTACACCTTC | CSARKPGGYGYTF
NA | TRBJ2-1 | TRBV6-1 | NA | TGTGCCAGCAGTGGGACCGGGAGCTCCTACAATGAGCAGTTCTTC | CASSGTGSSYNEQFF
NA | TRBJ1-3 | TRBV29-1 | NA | TGCAGCACAAGGACGGCTGGAAACACCATATATTTT | CSTRTAGNTIYF
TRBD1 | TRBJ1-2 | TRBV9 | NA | TGTGCCAGCAGCGCAGGGACAGGACAGAACGCCTATGGCTACACCTTC | CASSAGTGQNAYGYTF
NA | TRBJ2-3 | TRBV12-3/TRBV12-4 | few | TGTGCCAGCAGTCCCGGGGCATCAGATACGCAGTATTTT | CASSPGASDTQYF
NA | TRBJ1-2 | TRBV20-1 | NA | TGCAGTGCTAGAGATCGTCAGAACTATGGCTACACCTTC | CSARDRQNYGYTF
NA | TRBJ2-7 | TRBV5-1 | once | TGCGCCAGCAGCTTGGACTTGGGCAGAACGACCTACGAGCAGTACTTC | CASSLDLGRTTYEQYF
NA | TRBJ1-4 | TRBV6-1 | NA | TGTGCCAGCAGTGGGGGGGACACTACTAATGAAAAACTGTTTTTT | CASSGGDTTNEKLFF
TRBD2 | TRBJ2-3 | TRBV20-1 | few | TGCAGTGCTCCCCTAGCGGGGAGCACAGATACGCAGTATTTT | CSAPLAGSTDTQYF
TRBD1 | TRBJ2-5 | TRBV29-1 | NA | TGCAGCGTTGACCCAGGGGGCCGAGAGACCCAGTACTTC | CSVDPGGRETQYF
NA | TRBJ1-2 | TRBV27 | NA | TGTGCCAGCAGAACCCGCCAAAGGGACGATGGCTACACCTTC | CASRTRQRDDGYTF
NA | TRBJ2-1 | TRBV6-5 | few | TGTGCCAGCAGTAGGGGGGGTGAGCAGTTCTTC | CASSRGGEQFF
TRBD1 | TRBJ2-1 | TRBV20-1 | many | TGCAGTGCTATGGGGGGACAGGGCGCCCACATGAATGAGCAGTTCTTC | CSAMGGQGAHMNEQFF
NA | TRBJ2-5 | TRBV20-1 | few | TGCAGTGCTAGACCTCCCCAAGTTTTTAGCTTGGAAGAGACCCAGTACTTC | CSARPPQVFSLEETQYF
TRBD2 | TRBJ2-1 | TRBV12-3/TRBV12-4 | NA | TGTGCCAGCAGTCCTCGGCTAGCGGGCATCTACAATGAGCAGTTCTTC | CASSPRLAGIYNEQFF
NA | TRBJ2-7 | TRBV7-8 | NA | TGTGCCAGCAGCTTTGAGCGGAACTCCTACGAGCAGTACTTC | CASSFERNSYEQYF
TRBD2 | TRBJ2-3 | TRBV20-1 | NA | TGCAGTGCTAGGGGACTAGCGGGGGCTAATAGCACAGATACGCAGTATTTT | CSARGLAGANSTDTQYF
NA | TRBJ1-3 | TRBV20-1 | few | TGCAGTGCTAGAGATGAGGGAGGAAACACCATATATTTT | CSARDEGGNTIYF
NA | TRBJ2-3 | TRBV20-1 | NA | TGCAGTGCTATCCGACTAGTTCGAGATACGCAGTATTTT | CSAIRLVRDTQYF
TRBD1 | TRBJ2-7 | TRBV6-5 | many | TGTGCCAGCAGTAACGGACAGGGCTACGAGCAGTACTTC | CASSNGQGYEQYF
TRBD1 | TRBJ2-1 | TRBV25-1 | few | TGTGCCAGCAGCGCTCCGGGGACAGGGGACTACAATGAGCAGTTCTTC | CASSAPGTGDYNEQFF
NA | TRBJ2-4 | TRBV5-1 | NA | TGCGCCATCCTCCCTGGGGGGCCCTCACCTAAAAACATTCAGTACTTC | CAILPGGPSPKNIQYF
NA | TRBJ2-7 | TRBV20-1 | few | TGCAGTGTTATAGCGGAGAGCTCCTACGAGCAGTACTTC | CSVIAESSYEQYF
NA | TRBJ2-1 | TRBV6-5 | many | TGTGCCAGCAGCCCTGGGGTTAATGAGCAGTTCTTC | CASSPGVNEQFF
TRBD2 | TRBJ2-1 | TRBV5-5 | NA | TGTGCCAGCAGCTTGTTGGGCGGGGGGGTTAACAATGAGCAGTTCTTC | CASSLLGGGVNNEQFF
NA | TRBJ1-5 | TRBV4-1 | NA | TGCGCCAGCAGCCCAGGACAGTATAGTCAGCCCCAGCATTTT | CASSPGQYSQPQHF
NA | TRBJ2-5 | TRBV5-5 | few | TGTGCCACCCAACTTTCCCATGGGGAGACCCAGTACTTC | CATQLSHGETQYF
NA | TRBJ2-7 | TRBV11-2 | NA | TGTGCCAGCAGCTTAGTCAGGGGAGGCGAGCAGTACTTC | CASSLVRGGEQYF
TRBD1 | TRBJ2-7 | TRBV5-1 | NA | TGCGCCAGCAGCCCCCAGGGGGACTACGAGCAGTACTTC | CASSPQGDYEQYF